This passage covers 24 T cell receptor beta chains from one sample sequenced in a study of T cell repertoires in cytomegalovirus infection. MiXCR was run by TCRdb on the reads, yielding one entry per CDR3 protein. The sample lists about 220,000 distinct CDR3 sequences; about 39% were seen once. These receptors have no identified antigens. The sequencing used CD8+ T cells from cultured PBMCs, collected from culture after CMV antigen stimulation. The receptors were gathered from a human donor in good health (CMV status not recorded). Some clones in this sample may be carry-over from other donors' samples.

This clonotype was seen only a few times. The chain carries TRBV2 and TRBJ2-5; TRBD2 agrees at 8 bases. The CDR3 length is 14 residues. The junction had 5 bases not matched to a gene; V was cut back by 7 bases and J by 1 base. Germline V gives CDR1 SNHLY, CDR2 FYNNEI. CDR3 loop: CASTKLAVQETQYF. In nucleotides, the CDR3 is TGTGCCAGCACCAAACTAGCGGTCCAAGAGACCCAGTACTTC.

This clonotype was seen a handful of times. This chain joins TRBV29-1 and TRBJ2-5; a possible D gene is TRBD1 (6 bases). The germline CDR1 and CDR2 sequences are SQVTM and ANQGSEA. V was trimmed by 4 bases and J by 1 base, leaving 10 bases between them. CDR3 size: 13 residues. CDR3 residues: CSVVPDSQETQYF. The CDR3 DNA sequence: TGCAGCGTTGTCCCGGACAGCCAAGAGACCCAGTACTTC.

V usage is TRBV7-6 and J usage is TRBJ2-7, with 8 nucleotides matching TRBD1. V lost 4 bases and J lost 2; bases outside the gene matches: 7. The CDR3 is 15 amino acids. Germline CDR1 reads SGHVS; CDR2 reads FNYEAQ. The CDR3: CASSYGDRRTYEQYF. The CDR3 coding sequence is TGTGCCAGCAGCTATGGGGACAGGCGGACCTACGAGCAGTACTTC.

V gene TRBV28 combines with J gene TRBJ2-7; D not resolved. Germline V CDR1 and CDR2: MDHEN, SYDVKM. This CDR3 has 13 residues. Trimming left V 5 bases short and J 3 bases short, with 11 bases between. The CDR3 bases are TGTGCCAGCAGTCCCGGTCCGCTCTACGAGCAGTACTTC. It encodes CASSPGPLYEQYF.

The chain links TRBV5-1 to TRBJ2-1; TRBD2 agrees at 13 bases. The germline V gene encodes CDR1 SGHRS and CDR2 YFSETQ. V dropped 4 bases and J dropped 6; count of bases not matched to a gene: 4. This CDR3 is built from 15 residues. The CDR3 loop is CASSPGLAGLNEQFF. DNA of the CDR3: TGCGCCAGCAGCCCGGGACTAGCGGGACTCAATGAGCAGTTCTTC.

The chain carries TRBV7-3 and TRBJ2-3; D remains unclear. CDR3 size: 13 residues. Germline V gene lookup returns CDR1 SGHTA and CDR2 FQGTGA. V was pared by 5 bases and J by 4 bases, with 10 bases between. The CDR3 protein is CASSVSLADTQYF. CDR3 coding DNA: TGTGCCAGCAGCGTAAGCTTGGCAGATACGCAGTATTTT.

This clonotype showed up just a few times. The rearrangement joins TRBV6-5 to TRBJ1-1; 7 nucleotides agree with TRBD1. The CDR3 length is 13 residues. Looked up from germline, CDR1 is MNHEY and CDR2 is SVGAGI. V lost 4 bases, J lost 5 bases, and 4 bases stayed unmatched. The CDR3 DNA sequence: TGTGCCAGCAGTTGGGACAGCGGGACTGAAGCTTTCTTT. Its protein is CASSWDSGTEAFF.

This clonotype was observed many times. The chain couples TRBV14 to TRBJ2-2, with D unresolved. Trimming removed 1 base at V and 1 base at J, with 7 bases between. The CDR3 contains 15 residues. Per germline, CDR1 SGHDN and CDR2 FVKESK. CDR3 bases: TGTGCCAGCAGCCAAGGGCCTCGGAACACCGGGGAGCTGTTTTTT. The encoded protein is CASSQGPRNTGELFF.

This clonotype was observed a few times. CDR3 residues: CASSYRGANTEAFF. The CDR3 region has the DNA TGTGCCAGCAGCTACAGGGGCGCGAACACTGAAGCTTTCTTT. This chain joins TRBV6-1 and TRBJ1-1; 7 nucleotides match TRBD1. V was pared by 6 bases and J by 1 base, with 5 bases of the junction left unmatched. Germline loops: CDR1 MNHNS, CDR2 SASEGT. CDR3 length equals 14 residues.

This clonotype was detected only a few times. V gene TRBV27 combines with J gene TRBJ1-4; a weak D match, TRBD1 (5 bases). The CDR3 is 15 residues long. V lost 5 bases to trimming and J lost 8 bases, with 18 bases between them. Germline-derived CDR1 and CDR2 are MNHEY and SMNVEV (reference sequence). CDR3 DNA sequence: TGTGCCAGCAGTCTCCTGGGGGGGTCAGGCGAAAAACTGTTTTTT. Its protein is CASSLLGGSGEKLFF.

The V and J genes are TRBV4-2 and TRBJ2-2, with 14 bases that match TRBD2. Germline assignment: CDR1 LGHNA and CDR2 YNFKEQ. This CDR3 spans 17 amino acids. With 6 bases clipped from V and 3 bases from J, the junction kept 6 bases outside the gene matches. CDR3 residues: CASSLGLAGGDTGELFF. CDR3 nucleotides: TGTGCCAGCAGTTTAGGACTAGCGGGGGGCGACACCGGGGAGCTGTTTTTT.

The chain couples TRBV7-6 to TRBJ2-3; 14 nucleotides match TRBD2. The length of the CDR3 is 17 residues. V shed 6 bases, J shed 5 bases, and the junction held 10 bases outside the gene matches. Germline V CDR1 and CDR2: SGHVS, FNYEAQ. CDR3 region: CASSSPGTSGRVDTQYF. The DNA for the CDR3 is TGTGCCAGCAGTTCCCCCGGGACTAGCGGGAGAGTAGATACGCAGTATTTT.

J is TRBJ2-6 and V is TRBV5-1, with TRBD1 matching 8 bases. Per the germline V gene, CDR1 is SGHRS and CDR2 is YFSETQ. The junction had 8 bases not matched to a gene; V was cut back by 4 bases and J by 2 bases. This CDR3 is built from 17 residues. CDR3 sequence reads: CASSADRVLTGANVLTF. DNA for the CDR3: TGCGCCAGCAGCGCGGACAGGGTCCTAACTGGGGCCAACGTCCTGACTTTC.

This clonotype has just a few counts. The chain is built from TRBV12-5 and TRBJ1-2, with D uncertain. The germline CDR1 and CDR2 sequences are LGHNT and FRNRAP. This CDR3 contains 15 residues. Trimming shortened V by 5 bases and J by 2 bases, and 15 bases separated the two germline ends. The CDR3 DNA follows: TGTGCTAGTGGTCCACTCGGATCGGGGAACTATGGCTACACCTTC. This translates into CASGPLGSGNYGYTF.

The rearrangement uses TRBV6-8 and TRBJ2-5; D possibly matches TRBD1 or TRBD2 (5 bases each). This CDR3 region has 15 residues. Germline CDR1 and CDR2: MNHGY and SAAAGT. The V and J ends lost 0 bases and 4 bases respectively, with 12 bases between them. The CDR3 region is CASSYSGGGGETQYF. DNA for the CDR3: TGTGCCAGCAGTTACTCGGGCGGTGGGGGAGAGACCCAGTACTTC.

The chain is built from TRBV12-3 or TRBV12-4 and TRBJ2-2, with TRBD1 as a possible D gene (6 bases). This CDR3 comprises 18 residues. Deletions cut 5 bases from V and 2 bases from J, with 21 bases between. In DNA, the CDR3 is TGTGCCAGCAGTCCCATCAGTCCACAGGGTACAAACACCGGGGAGCTGTTTTTT. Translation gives CASSPISPQGTNTGELFF.

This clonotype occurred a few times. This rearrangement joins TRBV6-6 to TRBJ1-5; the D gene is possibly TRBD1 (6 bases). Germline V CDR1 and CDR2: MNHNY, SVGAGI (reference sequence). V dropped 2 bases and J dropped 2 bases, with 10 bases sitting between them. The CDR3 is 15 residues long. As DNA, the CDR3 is TGTGCCAGCAGTTACATCAGGGGCCGCAATCAGCCCCAGCATTTT. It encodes CASSYIRGRNQPQHF.

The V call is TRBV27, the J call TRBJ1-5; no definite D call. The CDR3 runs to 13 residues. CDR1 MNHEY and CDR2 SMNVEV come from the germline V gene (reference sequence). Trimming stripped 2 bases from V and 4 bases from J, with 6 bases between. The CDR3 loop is CASSLGWNQPQHF. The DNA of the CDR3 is TGTGCCAGCAGTTTAGGCTGGAATCAGCCCCAGCATTTT.

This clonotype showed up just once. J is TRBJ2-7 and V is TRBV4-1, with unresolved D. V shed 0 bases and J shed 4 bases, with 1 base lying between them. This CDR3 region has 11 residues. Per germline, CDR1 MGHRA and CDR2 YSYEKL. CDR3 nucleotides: TGCGCCAGCAGCCAAGAATACGAGCAGTACTTC. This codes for CASSQEYEQYF.

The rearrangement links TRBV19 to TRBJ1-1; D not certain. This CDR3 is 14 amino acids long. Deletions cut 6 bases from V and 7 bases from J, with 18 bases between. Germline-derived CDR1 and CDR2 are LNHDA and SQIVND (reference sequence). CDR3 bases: TGTGCCAGTAGGACCTCCGTGGGGTCGGATGAAGCTTTCTTT. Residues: CASRTSVGSDEAFF.

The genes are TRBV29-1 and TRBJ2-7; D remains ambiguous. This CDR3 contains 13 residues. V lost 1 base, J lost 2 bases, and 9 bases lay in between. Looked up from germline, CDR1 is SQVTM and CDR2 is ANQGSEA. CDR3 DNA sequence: TGCAGCGTTGAAGGGCGTACACCCTACGAGCAGTACTTC. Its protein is CSVEGRTPYEQYF.

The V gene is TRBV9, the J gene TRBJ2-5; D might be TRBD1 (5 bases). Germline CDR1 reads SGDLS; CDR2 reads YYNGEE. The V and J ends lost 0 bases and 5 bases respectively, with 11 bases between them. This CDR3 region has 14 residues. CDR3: CASSVDAGWETQYF. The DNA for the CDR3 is TGTGCCAGCAGCGTAGACGCAGGGTGGGAGACCCAGTACTTC.

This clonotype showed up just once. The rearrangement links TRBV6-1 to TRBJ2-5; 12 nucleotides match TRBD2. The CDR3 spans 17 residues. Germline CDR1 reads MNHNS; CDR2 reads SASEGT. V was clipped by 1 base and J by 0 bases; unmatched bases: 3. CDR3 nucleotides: TGTGCCAGCAGTGAAGATACTAGCGGGGGGTACCAAGAGACCCAGTACTTC. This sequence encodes CASSEDTSGGYQETQYF.

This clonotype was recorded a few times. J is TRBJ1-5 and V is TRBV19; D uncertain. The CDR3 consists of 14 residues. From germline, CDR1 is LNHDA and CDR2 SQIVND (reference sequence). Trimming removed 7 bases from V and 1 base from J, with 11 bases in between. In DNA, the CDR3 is TGTGCCAGTACTCGTTTGGAAAGCAATCAGCCCCAGCATTTT. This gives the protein CASTRLESNQPQHF.